These 26 T cell receptor beta chains came from one sample sequenced in a study of cytomegalovirus exposure and HLA in healthy donors. The study ran its PCR with 60 Vbeta and 13 Jbeta primers. The protocol was immunoSEQ multiplex PCR, while the TCRdb copy is restricted to in-frame clones and leaves out a portion. The sample has approximately 110,000 clones; over 80% are singletons. The sequenced sample consisted of PBMCs. The receptors originated from a man aged 50 or older in good health and CMV-seronegative.

The chain couples TRBV7-3 to TRBJ1-2, with no clear D. The V gene's germline CDR1 is SGHTA and CDR2 FQGTGA. The CDR3 contains 13 residues. V was cut by 0 bases and J by 5 bases, with 7 bases left in between. The CDR3 DNA follows: TGTGCCAGCAGCTTAACTTCGGGGTATGGCTACACCTTC. This gives the protein CASSLTSGYGYTF.

The chain uses TRBV29-1 and TRBJ2-3, with 12 bases lining up with TRBD1. The CDR3 totals 16 residues. The V gene end was trimmed by 0 bases and the J gene end by 4 bases; junction bases not matched to a gene: 5. Germline CDR1 SQVTM, CDR2 ANQGSEA. The CDR3 coding sequence is TGCAGCGTTGAAGATTGGGGGGACAGGGGGCCAGATACGCAGTATTTT. Translating it yields CSVEDWGDRGPDTQYF.

The chain couples TRBV9 to TRBJ2-7; tentative D call: TRBD2 (6 bases). Trimming cost V 1 base and J 6 bases, with 14 bases left between them. The germline CDR1 and CDR2 sequences are SGDLS and YYNGEE. This CDR3 comprises 14 residues. CDR3 loop: CASSVTPGRGEQYF. DNA for the CDR3: TGTGCCAGCAGCGTAACCCCCGGGAGAGGCGAGCAGTACTTC.

This chain uses TRBV27 with TRBJ2-1; D possibly corresponds to TRBD1 (5 bases). The V gene lost 3 bases and the J gene lost 9 bases, with 12 bases spanning the gap. CDR1 is MNHEY, CDR2 SMNVEV, per germline (reference sequence). The CDR3 totals 13 residues. The CDR3 nucleotides read TGTGCCAGCAGTTTCGATTGGGGCGGTGAGCAGTTCTTC. It encodes CASSFDWGGEQFF.

The chain joins TRBV4-1 to TRBJ2-2; the D gene is possibly TRBD1 (7 bases). Germline V gene data show CDR1 as MGHRA and CDR2 as YSYEKL. CDR3 length: 17 amino acids. V was clipped by 3 bases and J by 7 bases, with 21 bases between them. The CDR3 DNA is TGCGCCAGCAGCCATAGAGATGGAGGGGGCATTATCGGGGAGCTGTTTTTT. Translation: CASSHRDGGGIIGELFF.

This rearrangement joins TRBV9 to TRBJ2-1; 10 nucleotides agree with TRBD2. Trimming cost V 3 bases and J 8 bases; bases outside gene matches: 11. The germline gives CDR1 SGDLS, CDR2 YYNGEE. The CDR3 loop spans 16 amino acids. CDR3 amino acids: CASSAGAGGPGDEQFF. Here the CDR3 DNA reads TGTGCCAGCAGCGCGGGAGCGGGAGGGCCGGGTGATGAGCAGTTCTTC.

V and J are TRBV25-1 and TRBJ2-1; possibly TRBD2 for D (5 bases). The ends were cut back, 1 base at V and 9 bases at J, with 16 bases in the middle. The germline V gene encodes CDR1 MGHDK and CDR2 SYGVNS. The CDR3 is 15 residues long. The CDR3 DNA is TGTGCCAGCAGTGAATGCCAACCCCTAGCAGGTGAGCAGTTCTTC. Its translation: CASSECQPLAGEQFF.

This chain uses TRBV5-1 with TRBJ1-1, with TRBD1 matching 8 bases. Losses at the gene ends were 4 bases for V and 3 bases for J; bases not matched to a gene: 11. This CDR3 region has 16 residues. CDR1 and CDR2 from the germline V gene are SGHRS and YFSETQ. The CDR3 loop reads CASSAGGAIWYTEAFF. In DNA form, the CDR3 reads TGCGCCAGCAGCGCAGGGGGCGCGATATGGTACACTGAAGCTTTCTTT.

This clone was recorded a few times. This rearrangement joins TRBV19 to TRBJ2-7; TRBD1 might be the D (6 bases). Germline-derived CDR1 and CDR2 are LNHDA and SQIVND (reference sequence). There are 13 residues in the CDR3. The V gene lost 5 bases and the J gene lost 6 bases, with 14 bases spanning the gap. CDR3 sequence: CASSYTGNGEQYF. The CDR3 DNA sequence: TGTGCCAGTAGTTATACAGGGAATGGCGAGCAGTACTTC.

This sequence joins TRBV28 and TRBJ1-1; D gene ambiguous. CDR1 MDHEN and CDR2 SYDVKM come from the germline V gene. V lost 2 bases and J lost 0, with 4 bases in between. This CDR3 comprises 13 residues. The CDR3 here is CASSLTMNTEAFF. For the CDR3, the DNA is TGTGCCAGCAGTTTAACAATGAACACTGAAGCTTTCTTT.

The chain has TRBV4-3 and TRBJ2-1; TRBD2 is a possible D gene (6 bases). Trimming cost V 3 bases and J 9 bases, with 6 bases left between them. The germline gives CDR1 LGHNA, CDR2 YSLEER. The CDR3 has 11 amino acids. Here the CDR3 reads CASSQGGEQFF. The DNA of the CDR3 is TGCGCCAGCAGCCAGGGGGGTGAGCAGTTCTTC.

The chain employs TRBV5-4 and TRBJ2-7; D is uncertain. CDR3 length: 12 amino acids. V shed 4 bases and J shed 6 bases, with 11 bases lying between them. Germline CDR1 and CDR2: SGHNT and YYREEE (reference sequence). For the CDR3, the DNA is TGTGCCAGCAGCCAAGACTGGATCGAGCAGTACTTC. It yields the protein CASSQDWIEQYF.

The chain combines TRBV27 with TRBJ1-1; D may be TRBD1 (5 bases). The CDR3 runs 13 residues. CDR1 and CDR2 from the germline V gene are MNHEY and SMNVEV (reference sequence). The V end lost 5 bases, the J end lost 0 bases, and 7 bases lay between the germline ends. This chain's CDR3 is CASSLQVNTEAFF. CDR3 sequence (DNA): TGTGCCAGCAGTCTACAGGTGAACACTGAAGCTTTCTTT.

V and J are TRBV7-8 and TRBJ2-5, with 13 bases fitting TRBD2. The length of the CDR3 is 16 residues. Germline V gives CDR1 SGHVS, CDR2 FQNEAQ. J lost 1 base, V lost 4 bases, and 3 bases had no gene match. CDR3 sequence (DNA): TGTGCCAGCAGCTCCGGACTAGCGGGGGTCCAAGAGACCCAGTACTTC. Protein: CASSSGLAGVQETQYF.

The rearrangement uses TRBV2 and TRBJ2-7, with D possibly TRBD2 on 6 matching bases. The V gene lost 6 bases and the J gene lost 3 bases, with 12 bases spanning the gap. Looked up from germline, CDR1 is SNHLY and CDR2 is FYNNEI. The CDR3 is 13 amino acids. The CDR3 bases are TGTGCCAGCAGGGAGGGGCGTTTCTACGAGCAGTACTTC. Amino acids: CASREGRFYEQYF.

This sequence joins TRBV5-5 and TRBJ2-7, with 10 bases lining up with TRBD2. The trim removed 0 bases at V and 3 bases at J, leaving 3 bases unmatched. This CDR3 region has 15 residues. Germline CDR1 is SGHKS and CDR2 is YYEKEE (reference sequence). The CDR3 region is CASSLVASGSYEQYF. The DNA of the CDR3 is TGTGCCAGCAGCTTGGTCGCTAGCGGGAGCTACGAGCAGTACTTC. The full variable domain, with the rest looked up from reference TRBV5-5 and TRBJ2-7, is DAGVTQSPTHLIKTRGQQVTLRCSPISGHKSVSWYQQVLGQGPQFIFQYYEKEERGRGNFPDRFSARQFPNYSSELNVNALLLGDSALYLCASSLVASGSYEQYFGPGTRLTVT.

This clone was counted a single time. The rearrangement links TRBV12-2 to TRBJ2-7; the D segment call TRBD2 is taken from the table without a DNA check. TRBV12-2 is a pseudogene locus. The CDR3 sequence is 15 residues long. CDR3 nucleotides: TGTGCAAGTCGCTTAGCGGGTTGGACTGACTACGAGCAGTACTTC. This sequence encodes CASRLAGWTDYEQYF.

The chain uses TRBV5-1 and TRBJ1-1, with 10 bases aligning to TRBD1. Germline loops: CDR1 SGHRS, CDR2 YFSETQ. Germline trimming cut 5 bases from V and 5 bases from J; bases unmatched to any gene: 6. CDR3 length equals 14 residues. This chain's CDR3 is CASRPGTGDTEAFF. The CDR3 DNA sequence: TGCGCCAGCAGGCCCGGGACAGGGGATACTGAAGCTTTCTTT. Looking up the rest from reference TRBV5-1 and TRBJ1-1 gives the full variable domain: KAGVTQTPRYLIKTRGQQVTLSCSPISGHRSVSWYQQTPGQGLQFLFEYFSETQRNKGNFPGRFSGRQFSNSRSEMNVSTLELGDSALYLCASRPGTGDTEAFFGQGTRLTVV.

The rearrangement uses TRBV5-4 and TRBJ2-6; TRBD1 matches at 8 bases. With V trimmed by 4 bases and J by 0 bases, 6 bases remained unmatched. Germline CDR1 is SGHNT and CDR2 is YYREEE (reference sequence). This CDR3 has 17 amino acids. CDR3 in amino acids: CASSDPTGGSGANVLTF. CDR3 bases: TGTGCCAGCAGCGACCCAACAGGGGGCTCTGGGGCCAACGTCCTGACTTTC.

The chain is built from TRBV19 and TRBJ2-7, with TRBD1 matching over 10 bases. The CDR3 consists of 17 residues. The V and J ends lost 3 bases and 3 bases, in that order; junction bases with no gene match: 11. Germline loops: CDR1 LNHDA, CDR2 SQIVND (reference sequence). CDR3: CASSIRPLRTGGYEQYF. Written as DNA, the CDR3 is TGTGCCAGTAGTATTAGACCGCTACGGACAGGGGGCTACGAGCAGTACTTC.

This chain joins TRBV28 and TRBJ1-4; 7 bases line up with TRBD1. The ends lost 6 bases at V and 1 base at J; junction bases unmatched: 2. Germline loops: CDR1 MDHEN, CDR2 SYDVKM. The CDR3 loop spans 14 amino acids. DNA for the CDR3: TGTGCCAGCAGCAGACAGGGAACTAATGAAAAACTGTTTTTT. Protein product: CASSRQGTNEKLFF.

This clone was seen a few times. This sequence joins TRBV28 and TRBJ2-4; possible D gene TRBD1, 5 bases. V was clipped by 2 bases and J by 0 bases, with 14 bases between them. The CDR3 loop spans 17 amino acids. Germline CDR1 reads MDHEN; CDR2 reads SYDVKM. Written as DNA, the CDR3 is TGTGCCAGCAGTTTAGACAGTGTGTTACTAGCCAAAAACATTCAGTACTTC. Translating it yields CASSLDSVLLAKNIQYF.

The chain joins TRBV2 to TRBJ2-3, with D possibly matching TRBD1 (5 bases). The CDR3 runs 15 residues. Germline CDR1 reads SNHLY; CDR2 reads FYNNEI. Trimming removed 5 bases at V and 2 bases at J, with 14 bases between. The CDR3 is CASSRGSPTTDTQYF. The CDR3 coding sequence is TGTGCCAGCAGTAGGGGCTCCCCAACCACAGATACGCAGTATTTT.

With regard to this clone: The sample contains more than one DNA sequence encoding this CDR3. V and J are TRBV27 and TRBJ2-2, with a tentative D call TRBD2 (5 bases). CDR3 size: 14 residues. Germline CDR1 MNHEY, CDR2 SMNVEV (reference sequence). V was trimmed by 6 bases and J by 3 bases, leaving 11 bases between them. The CDR3 bases are TGTGCCAGCAGGGCAGCGGAGTACACCGGGGAGCTGTTTTTT. Amino acids: CASRAAEYTGELFF.

The V and J genes are TRBV28 and TRBJ2-7; possibly TRBD1 for D (6 bases). Germline loops: CDR1 MDHEN, CDR2 SYDVKM. CDR3 length: 14 residues. V was pared by 3 bases and J by 3 bases, with 12 bases between. CDR3 amino acids: CASSLPGVIYEQYF. CDR3 nucleotides: TGTGCCAGCAGTTTGCCAGGGGTAATCTACGAGCAGTACTTC.

In DNA form, the CDR3 reads TGTGCCAGCTCACCACCGGGACAGATGAACACTGAAGCTTTCTTT. It is translated as CASSPPGQMNTEAFF. The chain combines TRBV18 with TRBJ1-1; 7 bases agree with TRBD1. This CDR3 spans 15 amino acids. The V gene's germline CDR1 is KGHSH and CDR2 LQKENI. The V gene end was trimmed by 0 bases and the J gene end by 0 bases; junction bases not matched to a gene: 1.